Reported below is one T cell receptor (beta chain). As yet, its antigen is unknown. These data come from a study of shared clonotypes between healthy human individuals. The naive CD8 population came from CD45RO-negative cells selected for CCR7, without terminally differentiated effector memory CD45RA+ cells. The method was immunoSEQ multiplex PCR; TCRdb's version includes in-frame clones alone and lacks a portion of them. This table has about 2 million clones, just under 95% appearing once. V trimming: 5 bases; J trimming: 4 bases; junction bases outside the gene matches: 6. CDR1 and CDR2 (germline): SGHAT, FQNNGV. This CDR3 is built from 14 residues. Whole-study results and caveats: Shared clonotypes: 4.5% to 6.5% naive CD4, 3.5% to 4% naive CD8, 2.3% memory CD4, under 0.45% memory CD8. Generation of non-shared clonotypes was less probable than generation of clonotypes shared by all four donors. The low donor count limited represented genetic and exposure-history diversity. Researchers found naive subsets generally carried larger estimated richness than memory subsets.

The material sequenced was naive CD8+ T cells sorted from blood. The genes are TRBV11-2 and TRBJ2-7, with 9 bases that match TRBD2. The source is a man aged 18 to 29 in good health. CDR3 loop: CASSPSSGTYEQYF. CDR3 DNA sequence: TGTGCCAGCAGCCCATCTAGCGGGACATACGAGCAGTACTTC.